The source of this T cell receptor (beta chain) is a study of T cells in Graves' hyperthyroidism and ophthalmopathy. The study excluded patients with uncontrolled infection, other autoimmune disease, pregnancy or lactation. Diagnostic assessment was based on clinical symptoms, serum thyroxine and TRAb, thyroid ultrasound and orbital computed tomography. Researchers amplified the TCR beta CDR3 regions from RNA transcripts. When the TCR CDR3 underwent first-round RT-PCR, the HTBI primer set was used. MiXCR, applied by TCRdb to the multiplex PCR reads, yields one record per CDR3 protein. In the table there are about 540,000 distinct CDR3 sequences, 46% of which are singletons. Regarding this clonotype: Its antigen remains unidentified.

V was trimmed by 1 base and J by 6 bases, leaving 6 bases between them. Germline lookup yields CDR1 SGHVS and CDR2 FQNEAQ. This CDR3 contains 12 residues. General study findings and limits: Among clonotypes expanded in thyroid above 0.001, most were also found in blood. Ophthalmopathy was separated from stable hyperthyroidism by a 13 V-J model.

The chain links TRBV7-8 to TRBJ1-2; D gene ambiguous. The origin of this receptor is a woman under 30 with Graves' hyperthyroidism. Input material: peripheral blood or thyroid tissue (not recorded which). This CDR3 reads CASSLGVNGYTF. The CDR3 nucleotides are TGTGCCAGCAGCTTAGGGGTAAATGGCTACACCTTC.